The rows below give T cell receptor delta chains drawn from one sample of a study of gamma-delta T cells after stem cell transplantation. TCRdb re-called the RT-PCR reads through CATT. The top ten hold 40% to 60% of the sample, which has about 1,600 delta-chain clones, 20% to 25% seen once. Sequencing was performed on gamma-delta T cells. The receptors stem from a human donor. It is not recorded whose cells these are; they may come from a transplant donor. Each CDR3 is given with its conserved first and last residue. A D gene is named only where the DNA matches it firmly. Size values are once, few and many counts, or a class for expanded clones, and some rows have none.

j_gene	d_gene	len	abundance	v_gene	CDR3aa	CDR3nt
TRDJ1	TRDD3	18	few	TRDV2	CACDTVRTGGTHTDKLIF	TGTGCCTGTGACACCGTCCGTACTGGGGGAACCCACACCGATAAACTCATCTTT
TRDJ1	.	16	.	TRDV2	CACVSLLGPLADKLIF	TGTGCCTGTGTTAGTCTACTGGGACCGCTGGCCGATAAACTCATCTTT
TRDJ1	TRDD3	19	.	TRDV2	CACDTVRSGGYAITDKLIF	TGTGCCTGTGACACCGTCCGATCTGGGGGATACGCTATCACCGATAAACTCATCTTT
TRDJ1	.	22	.	TRDV2	CACDKVVSYKHSLGENTDKLIF	TGTGCCTGTGACAAAGTCGTTTCCTACAAGCACTCTCTGGGGGAAAACACCGATAAACTCATCTTT
TRDJ1	.	15	few	TRDV2	CACDTVARDTDKLIF	TGTGCCTGTGACACCGTCGCGAGGGATACCGATAAACTCATCTTT
TRDJ1	TRDD3	16	few	TRDV2	CACVGLGAVNTDKLIF	TGTGCCTGTGTTGGACTGGGGGCTGTAAACACCGATAAACTCATCTTT
TRDJ1	.	14	few	TRDV2	CACDTLVHTDKLIF	TGTGCCTGTGACACGTTGGTACACACCGATAAACTCATCTTT
TRDJ1	TRDD3	17	few	TRDV2	CACDTLFSTGGSDKLIF	TGTGCCTGTGACACCCTCTTCTCTACTGGGGGATCCGATAAACTCATCTTT
TRDJ1	.	14	few	TRDV2	CACDTAVYTDKLIF	TGTGCCTGTGACACCGCCGTTTACACCGATAAACTCATCTTT
TRDJ1	TRDD3	20	few	TRDV2	CACDTLLGDTRSSYADKLIF	TGTGCCTGTGACACCTTACTGGGGGATACGCGGTCTTCGTACGCCGATAAGCTCATCTTT
TRDJ1	TRDD3	20	once	TRDV2	CACDPVLGDTHWRYADKLIF	TGTGCCTGTGACCCCGTACTGGGGGATACCCATTGGCGGTACGCCGATAAACTCATCTTT
TRDJ1	TRDD2	23	few	TRDV1	CALGFQTSYALWLARGYTDKLIF	TGTGCTCTTGGGTTCCAAACTTCCTACGCCCTTTGGCTGGCACGAGGGTACACCGATAAACTCATCTTT
TRDJ1	TRDD3	21	few	TRDV2	CACDPAGGSGGFRPYTDKLIF	TGTGCCTGTGACCCCGCCGGGGGTTCTGGGGGATTCCGCCCGTACACCGATAAACTCATCTTT
TRDJ1	TRDD3	16	.	TRDV2	CACDSLGDTNTDKLIF	TGTGCCTGTGACTCACTGGGGGATACCAACACCGATAAACTCATCTTT
TRDJ1	TRDD3	15	few	TRDV2	CACDTIGGDEFELIF	TGTGCCTGTGACACCATCGGGGGGGATGAATTTGAACTCATCTTT
TRDJ1	.	14	.	TRDV2	CACDTVLYTDKLIF	TGTGCCTGTGACACCGTGTTGTACACCGATAAACTCATCTTT
TRDJ1	TRDD3	16	.	TRDV2	CACDKLGEASTDKLIF	TGTGCCTGTGACAAACTGGGGGAGGCCAGCACCGATAAACTCATCTTT
TRDJ1	.	15	medium-sized	TRDV2	CACDTVSRDTDKLIF	TGTGCCTGTGACACGGTATCCCGGGACACCGATAAACTCATCTTT
TRDJ1	.	18	.	TRDV2	CACDSLKSVLDYTDKLIF	TGTGCCTGTGACTCCCTCAAGTCGGTACTGGATTACACCGATAAACTCATCTTT
TRDJ1	TRDD3	16	few	TRDV2	CACDTVIQGINDKLIF	TGTGCCTGTGACACCGTCATACAGGGGATAAACGATAAACTCATCTTT
TRDJ1	TRDD3	20	large	TRDV2	CACEPLTDHTGGSLTDKLIF	TGTGCCTGTGAGCCCCTCACGGACCATACTGGGGGATCGCTGACCGATAAACTCATCTTT
TRDJ1	.	16	medium-sized	TRDV2	CACDKLDGGHTDKLIF	TGTGCCTGTGACAAGCTAGATGGGGGTCATACCGATAAACTCATCTTT
TRDJ1	TRDD3	20	medium-sized	TRDV2	CACDYLEIRTGGYGSDKLIF	TGTGCCTGTGACTACCTGGAAATTCGTACTGGGGGATACGGTAGCGATAAACTCATCTTT
TRDJ3	TRDD3	19	medium-sized	TRDV2	CACDTAGGASSWDTRQMFF	TGTGCCTGTGACACCGCTGGGGGAGCCAGCTCCTGGGACACCCGACAGATGTTTTTC
TRDJ1	TRDD3	15	few	TRDV2	CACDVLGDSTDKLIF	TGTGCCTGTGACGTACTGGGGGATAGTACCGATAAACTCATCTTT
TRDJ3	TRDD3	20	.	TRDV2	CACDSTVVLGDTWDTRQMFF	TGTGCCTGTGACTCCACCGTGGTACTGGGGGATACCTGGGACACCCGACAGATGTTTTTC
TRDJ1	TRDD3	17	large	TRDV2	CACDTVLGDTGRRKLIF	TGTGCCTGTGACACGGTCCTGGGGGATACCGGGAGGAGGAAACTCATCTTT
TRDJ1	.	19	medium-sized	TRDV2	CACDTVADRGKLYTDKLIF	TGTGCCTGTGACACCGTTGCCGATCGGGGGAAGTTGTACACCGATAAACTCATCTTT
TRDJ1	TRDD3	23	.	TRDV2	CACDTVSPPGGLGDLMYTDKLIF	TGTGCCTGTGACACCGTTAGCCCCCCCGGAGGACTGGGGGACCTCATGTACACCGATAAACTCATCTTT
TRDJ1	TRDD3	15	medium-sized	TRDV2	CACDTVGGYTDKLIF	TGTGCCTGTGACACGGTGGGGGGATACACCGATAAACTCATCTTT
TRDJ1	TRDD3	16	few	TRDV2	CACDPLGEGFTDKLIF	TGTGCCTGTGACCCCCTGGGGGAAGGGTTCACCGATAAACTCATCTTT
TRDJ1	TRDD3	19	few	TRDV2	CACDTVSLGDTRYTDKLIF	TGTGCCTGTGACACCGTCTCACTGGGGGATACGAGGTACACCGATAAACTCATCTTT
TRDJ1	TRDD3	18	.	TRDV2	CACDTVTGGPPYTDKLIF	TGTGCCTGTGACACCGTAACTGGGGGGCCACCTTACACCGATAAACTCATCTTT
TRDJ1	.	14	medium-sized	TRDV2	CACDTWGDTDKLIF	TGTGCCTGTGACACCTGGGGAGACACCGATAAACTCATCTTT
TRDJ1	.	24	.	TRDV1	CALSSSYVFVLSGGYRPGTDKLIF	TGTGCTCTTAGCTCTTCCTACGTTTTTGTGTTGTCCGGGGGATACCGTCCCGGCACCGATAAGCTCATCTTT
TRDJ3	TRDD3	22	.	TRDV2	CACDTPVLGDTLRSRDTRQMFF	TGTGCCTGTGACACCCCCGTACTGGGGGATACGCTAAGATCCCGGGACACCCGACAGATGTTTTTC
TRDJ3	TRDD3	18	medium-sized	TRDV2	CACDTLGDNTWDTRQMFF	TGTGCCTGTGACACCCTGGGGGACAATACCTGGGACACCCGACAGATGTTTTTC
TRDJ1	TRDD3	22	.	TRDV1	CALGESPSPRRWGIPRGDKLIF	TGTGCTCTTGGGGAAAGTCCTTCCCCCCGTCGGTGGGGGATACCCCGCGGGGATAAACTCATCTTT
TRDJ1	TRDD3	18	.	TRDV2	CACDGLGTGGVDTDKLIF	TGTGCCTGTGACGGACTTGGTACTGGGGGGGTAGACACCGATAAACTCATCTTT
TRDJ1	.	18	.	TRDV2	CACDTINQYRDNTDKLIF	TGTGCCTGTGACACTATAAACCAATATAGAGACAACACCGATAAACTCATCTTT
TRDJ1	TRDD3	19	.	TRDV2	CACDSIPTGGYETTDKLIF	TGTGCCTGTGACTCTATCCCCACTGGGGGATACGAGACCACCGATAAACTCATCTTT
TRDJ1	.	15	medium-sized	TRDV2	CACDTVSTHTDKLIF	TGTGCCTGTGACACCGTTTCAACCCACACCGATAAACTCATCTTT
TRDJ1	.	16	.	TRDV2	CACDPVGGTYTDKLIF	TGTGCCTGTGACCCCGTGGGGGGGACGTACACCGATAAACTCATCTTT
TRDJ4	TRDD3	18	.	TRDV2	CACDTVDLLGDTARPLIF	TGTGCCTGTGACACCGTAGACCTACTGGGGGATACGGCCAGACCCCTGATCTTT
TRDJ1	TRDD3	17	medium-sized	TRDV2	CACDGLGDNLETDKLIF	TGTGCCTGTGACGGTCTGGGGGATAACTTGGAGACCGATAAACTCATCTTT
TRDJ1	.	23	.	TRDV2	CACDKLFPDGALNPNGTSDKLIF	TGTGCCTGTGACAAGCTATTCCCCGATGGGGCCCTGAACCCGAACGGGACTTCCGATAAACTCATCTTT
TRDJ1	TRDD3	17	few	TRDV2	CACDTLLGDTGTDKLIF	TGTGCCTGTGACACATTACTGGGGGATACGGGCACCGATAAACTCATCTTT
TRDJ1	.	14	medium-sized	TRDV2	CACDTVLATDKLIF	TGTGCCTGTGACACCGTACTGGCCACCGATAAACTCATCTTT
TRDJ1	TRDD3	21	.	TRDV2	CACDTVAEPLVGDTVTDKLIF	TGTGCCTGTGACACCGTGGCGGAGCCTCTGGTGGGGGATACGGTAACCGATAAACTCATCTTT
TRDJ1	TRDD3	17	.	TRDV2	CACDQVLGDTRTDKLIF	TGTGCCTGTGACCAAGTACTGGGGGATACGCGGACCGATAAACTCATCTTT
TRDJ1	TRDD3	30	.	TRDV1	CALGERALVGVPFASRTGALGGTYTDKLIF	TGTGCTCTTGGGGAACGGGCGTTGGTTGGAGTTCCGTTTGCCTCTCGTACTGGGGCCCTCGGGGGGACCTACACCGATAAACTCATCTTT
TRDJ3	.	21	.	TRDV2	CACDSIHGGDLSSWDTRQMFF	TGTGCCTGTGACTCTATCCACGGGGGGGACCTGAGCTCCTGGGACACCCGACAGATGTTTTTC
TRDJ3	TRDD3	18	medium-sized	TRDV2	CACDSTGERSWDTRQMFF	TGTGCCTGTGACTCTACTGGGGAAAGATCCTGGGACACCCGACAGATGTTTTTC
TRDJ1	TRDD3	18	.	TRDV2	CACDTAELGEPRTDKLIF	TGTGCCTGTGACACCGCGGAACTGGGGGAACCTCGCACCGATAAACTCATCTTT
TRDJ1	.	15	.	TRDV2	CACDTIVRDTDKLIF	TGTGCCTGTGACACGATAGTGAGGGACACCGATAAACTCATCTTT
TRDJ3	TRDD3	18	few	TRDV2	CACDTGGYSSWDTRQMFF	TGTGCCTGTGACACTGGGGGATATAGCTCCTGGGACACCCGACAGATGTTTTTC
TRDJ1	.	17	.	TRDV2	CACDTVGGPTYTDKLIF	TGTGCCTGTGACACCGTAGGGGGACCTACGTACACCGATAAACTCATCTTT
TRDJ1	TRDD3	23	.	TRDV1	CALGELSTPTYWGIRFATDKLIF	TGTGCTCTTGGGGAACTGTCGACCCCCACCTACTGGGGGATACGTTTCGCCACCGATAAACTCATCTTT
TRDJ3	TRDD3	23	medium-sized	TRDV2	CACDTISMGDPRQESWDTRQMFF	TGTGCCTGTGACACCATATCGATGGGGGATCCTCGCCAGGAGTCCTGGGACACCCGACAGATGTTTTTC